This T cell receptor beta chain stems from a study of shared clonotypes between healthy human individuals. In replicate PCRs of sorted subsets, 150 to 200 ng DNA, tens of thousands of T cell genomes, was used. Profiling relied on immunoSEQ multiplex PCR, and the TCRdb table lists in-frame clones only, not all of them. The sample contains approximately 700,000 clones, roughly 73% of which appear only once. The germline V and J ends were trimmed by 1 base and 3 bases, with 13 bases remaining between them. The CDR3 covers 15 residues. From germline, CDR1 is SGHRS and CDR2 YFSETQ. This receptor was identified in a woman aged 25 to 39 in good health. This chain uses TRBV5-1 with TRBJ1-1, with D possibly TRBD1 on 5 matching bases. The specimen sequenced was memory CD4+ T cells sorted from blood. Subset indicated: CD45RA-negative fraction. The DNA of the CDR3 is TGCGCCAGCAGCTTGTTCCAGGGCGGGGACACTGAAGCTTTCTTT. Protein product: CASSLFQGGDTEAFF.